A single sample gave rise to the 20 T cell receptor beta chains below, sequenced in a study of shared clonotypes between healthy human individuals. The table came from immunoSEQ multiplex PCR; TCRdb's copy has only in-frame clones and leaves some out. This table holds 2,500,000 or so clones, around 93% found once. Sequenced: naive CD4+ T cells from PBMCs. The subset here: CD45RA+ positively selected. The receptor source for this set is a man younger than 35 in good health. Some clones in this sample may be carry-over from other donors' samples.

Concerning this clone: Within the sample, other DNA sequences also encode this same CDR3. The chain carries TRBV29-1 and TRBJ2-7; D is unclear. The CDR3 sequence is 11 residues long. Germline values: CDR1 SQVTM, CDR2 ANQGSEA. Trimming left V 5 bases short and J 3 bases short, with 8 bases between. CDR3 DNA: TGCAGCGTTTCGGGTAGCTACGAGCAGTACTTC. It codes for CSVSGSYEQYF.

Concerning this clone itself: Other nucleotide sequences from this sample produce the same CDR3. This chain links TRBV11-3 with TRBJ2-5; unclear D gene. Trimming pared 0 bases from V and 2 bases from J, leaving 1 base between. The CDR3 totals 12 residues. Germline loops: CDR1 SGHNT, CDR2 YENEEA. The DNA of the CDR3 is TGTGCCAGCAGCTTAGATCAAGAGACCCAGTACTTC. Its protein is CASSLDQETQYF.

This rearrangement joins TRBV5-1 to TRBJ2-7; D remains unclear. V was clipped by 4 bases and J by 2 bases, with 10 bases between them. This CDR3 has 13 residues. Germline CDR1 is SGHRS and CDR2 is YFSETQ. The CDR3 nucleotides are TGCGCCAGCAGCCCCTCGTTTGCCTACGAGCAGTACTTC. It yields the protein CASSPSFAYEQYF.

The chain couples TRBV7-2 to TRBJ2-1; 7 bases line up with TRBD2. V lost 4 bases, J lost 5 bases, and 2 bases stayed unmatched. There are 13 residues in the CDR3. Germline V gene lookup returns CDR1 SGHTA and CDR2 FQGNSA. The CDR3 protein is CASSWTRDNEQFF. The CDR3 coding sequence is TGTGCCAGCAGCTGGACTAGGGACAATGAGCAGTTCTTC.

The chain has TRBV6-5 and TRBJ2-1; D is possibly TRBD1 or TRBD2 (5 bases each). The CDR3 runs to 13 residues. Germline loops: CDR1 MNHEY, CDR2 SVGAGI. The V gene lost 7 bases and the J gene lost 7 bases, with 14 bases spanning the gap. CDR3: CASTSDWGNEQFF. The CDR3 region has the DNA TGTGCCAGCACCAGCGACTGGGGGAATGAGCAGTTCTTC.

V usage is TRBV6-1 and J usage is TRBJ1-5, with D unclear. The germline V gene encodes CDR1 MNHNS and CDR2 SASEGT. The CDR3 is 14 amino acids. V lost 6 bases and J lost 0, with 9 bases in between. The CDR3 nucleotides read TGTGCCAGCAGGTCAGCTTATAGCAATCAGCCCCAGCATTTT. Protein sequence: CASRSAYSNQPQHF.

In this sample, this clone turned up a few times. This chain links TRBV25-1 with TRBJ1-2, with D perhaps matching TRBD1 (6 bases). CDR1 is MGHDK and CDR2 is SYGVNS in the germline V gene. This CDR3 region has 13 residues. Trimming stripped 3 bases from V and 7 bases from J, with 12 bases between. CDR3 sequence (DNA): TGTGCCAGCAGTGAGGACAGTCTCGGTGGCTACACCTTC. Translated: CASSEDSLGGYTF.

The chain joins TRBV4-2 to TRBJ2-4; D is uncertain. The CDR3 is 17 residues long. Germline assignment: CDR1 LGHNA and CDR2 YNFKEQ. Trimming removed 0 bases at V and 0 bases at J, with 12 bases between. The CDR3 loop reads CASSQDRAGVAKNIQYF. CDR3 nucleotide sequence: TGTGCCAGCAGCCAAGATAGGGCAGGCGTAGCCAAAAACATTCAGTACTTC.

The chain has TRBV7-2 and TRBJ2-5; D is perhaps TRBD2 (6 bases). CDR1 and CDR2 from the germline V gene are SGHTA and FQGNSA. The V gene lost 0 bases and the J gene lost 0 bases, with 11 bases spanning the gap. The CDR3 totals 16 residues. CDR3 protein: CASSLAVGLNQETQYF. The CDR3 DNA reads TGTGCCAGCAGCTTAGCGGTTGGACTAAACCAAGAGACCCAGTACTTC.

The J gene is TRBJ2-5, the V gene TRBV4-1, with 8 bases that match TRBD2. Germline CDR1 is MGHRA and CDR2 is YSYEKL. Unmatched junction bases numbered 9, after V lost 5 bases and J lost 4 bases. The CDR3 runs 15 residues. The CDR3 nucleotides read TGCGCCAGCAGCGTGGGACTAGGGGGGGCAGAGACCCAGTACTTC. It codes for CASSVGLGGAETQYF.

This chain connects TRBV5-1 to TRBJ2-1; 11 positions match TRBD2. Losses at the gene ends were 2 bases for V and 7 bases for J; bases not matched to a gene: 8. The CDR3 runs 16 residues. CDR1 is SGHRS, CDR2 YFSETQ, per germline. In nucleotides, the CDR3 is TGCGCCAGCAGCTTAGAGGGACTAGCGGCTTGGAATGAGCAGTTCTTC. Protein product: CASSLEGLAAWNEQFF.

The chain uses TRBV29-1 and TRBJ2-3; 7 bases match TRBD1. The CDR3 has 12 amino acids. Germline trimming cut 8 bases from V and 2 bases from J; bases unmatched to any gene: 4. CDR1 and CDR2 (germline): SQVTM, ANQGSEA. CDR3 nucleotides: TGCAGCTCAGGGGGAAACACAGATACGCAGTATTTT. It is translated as CSSGGNTDTQYF.

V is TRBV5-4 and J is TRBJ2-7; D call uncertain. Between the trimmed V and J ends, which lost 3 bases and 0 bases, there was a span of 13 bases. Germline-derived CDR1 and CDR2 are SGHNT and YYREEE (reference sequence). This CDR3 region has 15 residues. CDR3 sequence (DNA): TGTGCCAGCAGCTCGGCGGCGGAGAGCTCCTACGAGCAGTACTTC. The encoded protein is CASSSAAESSYEQYF.

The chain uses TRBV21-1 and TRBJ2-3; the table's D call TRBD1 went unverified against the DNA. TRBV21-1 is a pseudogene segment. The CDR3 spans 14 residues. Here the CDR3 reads CATQMTGGTDTQYF. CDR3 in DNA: TGTGCCACCCAGATGACAGGGGGCACAGATACGCAGTATTTT.

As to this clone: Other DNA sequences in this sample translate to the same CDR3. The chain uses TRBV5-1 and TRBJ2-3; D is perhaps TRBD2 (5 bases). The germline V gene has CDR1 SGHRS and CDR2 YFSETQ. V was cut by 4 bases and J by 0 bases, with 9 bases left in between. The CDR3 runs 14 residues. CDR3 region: CASSQASSTDTQYF. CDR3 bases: TGCGCCAGCAGCCAAGCTAGCAGCACAGATACGCAGTATTTT.

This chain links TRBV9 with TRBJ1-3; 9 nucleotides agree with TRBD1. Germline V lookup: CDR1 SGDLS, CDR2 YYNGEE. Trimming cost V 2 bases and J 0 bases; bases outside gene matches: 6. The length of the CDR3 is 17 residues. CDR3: CASSVGTGIHSGNTIYF. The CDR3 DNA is TGTGCCAGCAGCGTCGGGACAGGGATACACTCTGGAAACACCATATATTTT.

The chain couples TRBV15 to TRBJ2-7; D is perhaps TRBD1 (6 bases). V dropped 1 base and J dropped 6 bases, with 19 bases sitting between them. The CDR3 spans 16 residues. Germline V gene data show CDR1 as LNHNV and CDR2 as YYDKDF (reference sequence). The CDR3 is CATSRAARQGSGEQYF. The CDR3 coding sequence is TGTGCCACCAGCAGAGCCGCCCGCCAGGGGTCTGGCGAGCAGTACTTC.

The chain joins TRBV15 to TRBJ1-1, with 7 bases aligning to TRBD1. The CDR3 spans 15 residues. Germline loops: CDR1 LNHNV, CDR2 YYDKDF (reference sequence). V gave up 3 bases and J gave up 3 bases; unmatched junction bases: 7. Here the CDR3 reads CATSSGRTGYTEAFF. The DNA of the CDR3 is TGTGCCACCAGCAGCGGCCGGACAGGCTACACTGAAGCTTTCTTT.

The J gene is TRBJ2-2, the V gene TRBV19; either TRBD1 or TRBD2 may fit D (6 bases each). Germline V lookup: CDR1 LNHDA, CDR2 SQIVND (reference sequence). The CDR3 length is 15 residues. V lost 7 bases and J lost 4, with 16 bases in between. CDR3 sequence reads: CASTLRGQATGELFF. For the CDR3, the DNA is TGTGCCAGTACCCTGCGGGGACAAGCCACCGGGGAGCTGTTTTTT.

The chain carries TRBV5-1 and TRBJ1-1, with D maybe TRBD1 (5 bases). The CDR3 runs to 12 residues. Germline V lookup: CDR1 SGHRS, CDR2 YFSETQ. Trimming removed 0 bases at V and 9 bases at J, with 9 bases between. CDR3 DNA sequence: TGCGCCAGCAGCTTGGAAAGGGGTAAAGCTTTCTTT. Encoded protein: CASSLERGKAFF.